The clone carrying this T cell receptor (beta chain) was counted ten times or more. These data come from a study of T cells in Graves' hyperthyroidism and ophthalmopathy. Trimming cost V 6 bases and J 7 bases, with 19 bases left between them. CDR3 length: 15 residues. Amplification targeted TCR beta CDR3 regions from RNA transcripts. TCR CDR3 underwent first-round RT-PCR with the HTBI primer set. TCRdb analysed the multiplex PCR reads with MiXCR anew, one entry per CDR3 protein. Found here are fewer than 600,000 distinct CDR3 sequences, under 15% of them singletons; the top ten hold 15% to 20%. The sequenced material came from blood. The rearrangement uses TRBV12-3 or TRBV12-4 and TRBJ2-1; tentative D call: TRBD1 (5 bases). The source of this sequence is a woman between 18 and 30 years old with Graves' hyperthyroidism. The CDR3 loop is CASRPMDTLGNEQFF. The CDR3 DNA is TGTGCCAGCAGGCCGATGGACACCCTAGGGAATGAGCAGTTCTTC.